This T cell receptor beta chain was retrieved from a study of blood T cell repertoires in COVID-19. Libraries were prepared by immunoSEQ multiplex PCR; TCRdb keeps only in-frame clonotypes and omits some of them. This sample has about 200,000 clones; around 83% occur once, and the top ten carry less than 15%. V shed 4 bases, J shed 0 bases, and the junction held 7 bases outside the gene matches. The CDR3 sequence is 18 residues long. CDR1 SGHRS and CDR2 YFSETQ come from the germline V gene. This chain links TRBV5-1 with TRBJ2-3; 14 bases map to TRBD2. This receptor was identified in a human donor in a cohort sampled during active COVID-19. Input material: peripheral blood. CDR3 loop: CASSQGLAGGGSTDTQYF. The DNA for the CDR3 is TGCGCCAGCAGCCAAGGACTAGCGGGAGGTGGTAGCACAGATACGCAGTATTTT.